Reported below is one T cell receptor (beta chain). The clone's antigen remains unknown. No per-base quality is available; no much larger clone lies one base away. The data belong to a study of blood T cell repertoires in COVID-19 (TCRdb year 2020). In the study overall: The collaborator samples originated in the United States, Italy and Spain and spanned the acute and convalescent phases of COVID-19. The sample metadata nearly always contained a de-identified subject ID, COVID-19 status, age in years and sex. The dataset comprised deeply sampled blood TCRbeta repertoires from subjects exposed to, actively infected with, or recovered from COVID-19. Samples came from the ongoing ImmuneRACE study (first 160 participants) plus 1,254 subjects from 6 global collaborators. The prospective study material was composed of cDNA or gDNA derived from T cells, B-cell-depleted T cells, or PBMCs. The repertoires were released in a freely available public database meant as a resource for research on the immune response to SARS-CoV-2. Where HLA class I and class II types were available, the types were taken from metadata supplied by the sample provider, not from assay-based typing.

The immunoSEQ Assay, a bias-controlled multiplex PCR, was used to amplify TCRbeta CDR3 regions from genomic DNA. The original methods were these. Within the assay, amplification of reference gene primers was used to estimate how many nucleated cells each sample contained. Sequence reads were collapsed and filtered to measure the absolute abundance of every unique TCRbeta CDR3 rearrangement. For each sample, productive Simpson clonality was calculated by taking the square root of Simpson's diversity index across productive rearrangements. This is the immuneACCESS table as TCRdb keeps it, with only in-frame sequences that have V and J called. A part of the clones is gone; compared with another copy, unresolved V genes explain less than half, and the rest is unexplained. V and J calls and clone size are those listed in that table; D and trimming were worked out from the DNA. In this sample the table shows around 300,000 clones, around 90% of which occur a single time. Of the sample, 1.5% to 2% falls within the top ten clones.

The paper as a whole reports these results and caveats: Clinical and demographic metadata were provided uncurated, with the amount varying by source and participant.

CDR1 and CDR2 are read off the germline V gene as LGHNA and YSLEER. V is pruned by 0 bases and J by 0 bases, leaving 7 bases of the junction without a gene match. From its cysteine to its phenylalanine, the CDR3 spans 17 amino acids. Solely the CDR3 DNA is kept, with 51 bases framed from the first base. Participants in the prospective study were enrolled through a virtual design, were aged 18 to 89 years, and lived in about 25 United States geographic areas. In the prospective study, cohorts were assigned on the basis of participant-reported clinical history obtained from a screening survey and a study questionnaire. ImmuneRACE Cohort 3 recovered participants were defined by two consecutive negative NP/OP PCR tests, healthcare professional clearance, or symptom resolution. Mobile phlebotomists in the prospective study collected whole blood, serum and a nasopharyngeal or oropharyngeal swab from every participant. Participants in the prospective study had the option to provide additional blood draws and questionnaires over a roughly two-month period. Blood samples from the prospective study were shipped frozen or at room temperature prior to DNA extraction.

This sequence was found in a woman aged 35 to 49 who had recovered from COVID-19. Here the chain combines TRBV4-3 and TRBJ1-2, and 7 junctional nucleotides match TRBD1. Input material: PBMCs or T cells enriched from blood (not recorded which). The CDR3 protein is CASSQDLVTGPNYGYTF. The DNA reads TGCGCCAGCAGCCAAGATCTTGTGACAGGGCCTAACTATGGCTACACCTTC.